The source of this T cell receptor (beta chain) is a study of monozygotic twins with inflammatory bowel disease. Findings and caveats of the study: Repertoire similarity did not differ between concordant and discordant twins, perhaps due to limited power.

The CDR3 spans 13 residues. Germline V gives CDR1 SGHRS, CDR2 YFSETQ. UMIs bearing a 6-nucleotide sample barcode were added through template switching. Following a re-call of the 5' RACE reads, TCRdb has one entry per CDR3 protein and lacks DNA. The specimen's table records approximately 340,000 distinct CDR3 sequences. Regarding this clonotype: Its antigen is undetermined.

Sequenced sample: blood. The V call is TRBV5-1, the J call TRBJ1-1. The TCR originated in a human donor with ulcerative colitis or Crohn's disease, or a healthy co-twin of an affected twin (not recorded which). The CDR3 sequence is CASSSDVHTEAFF.